The 31 T cell receptor beta chains reported below all come from one sample, sequenced in a study of metastatic and nonmetastatic thyroid tumors. Through MiXCR, TCRdb re-clonotyped the PCR reads. The sample holds around 38,000 clones; roughly 27% are singletons and the top ten take 9.9%. Every patient was untreated before thyroid surgery. What was sequenced was blood. The receptors come from a male donor with papillary thyroid cancer or a benign thyroid nodule (not recorded which). Some clones in this sample may be carry-over from other donors' samples.

Ten or more counts support this clone. The rearrangement joins TRBV6-2 or TRBV6-3 to TRBJ2-2; D possibly corresponds to TRBD1 (7 bases). The CDR3 has 15 amino acids. Trimming cost V 7 bases and J 6 bases, with 18 bases left between them. Germline values: CDR1 MNHEY, CDR2 SVGEGT. For the CDR3, the DNA is TGTGCCAGCAATGGAGGGCAGGGGGGCCCCGGGGAGCTGTTTTTT. Translated, it gives CASNGGQGGPGELFF.

This clone was counted between two and nine times. The V call is TRBV6-5, the J call TRBJ2-7; D call uncertain. CDR3 length equals 15 residues. Germline values: CDR1 MNHEY, CDR2 SVGAGI. Trimming left V 0 bases short and J 8 bases short, with 17 bases between. DNA for the CDR3: TGTGCCAGCAGTTACTCGATTTTCATTTCTGGTCAGCAGTACTTC. Amino acid sequence: CASSYSIFISGQQYF.

Points on this clone: The germline gene is not matched at one end of the junction; a read error may be the cause. The rearrangement links TRBV11-3 to TRBJ2-3; D call uncertain. This CDR3 is built from 15 residues. Germline CDR1 reads SGHNT; CDR2 reads YENEEA. CDR3 in DNA: TGTGCCATCAGCCCGCGGTGCGGCAGCACAGATACGCAGTATTTT. Its protein is CAISPRCGSTDTQYF.

This clone occurred many times. V is TRBV6-6 and J is TRBJ1-1; 8 bases are a match to TRBD1. The CDR3 is 14 amino acids. Germline V gene data show CDR1 as MNHNY and CDR2 as SVGAGI (reference sequence). Losses at the gene ends were 0 bases for V and 6 bases for J; bases not matched to a gene: 3. CDR3 in DNA: TGTGCCAGCAGTTACTCTAACAGGGGGTCTGAAGCTTTCTTT. The encoded protein is CASSYSNRGSEAFF.

This clone was counted ten times or more. The chain couples TRBV6-1 to TRBJ2-3; D is perhaps TRBD1 (5 bases). This CDR3 region has 14 residues. Germline V lookup: CDR1 MNHNS, CDR2 SASEGT. V gave up 8 bases and J gave up 2 bases, with 14 bases separating them. CDR3 coding DNA: TGTGCCAGCGCAGGGCTAGGGGACACAGATACGCAGTATTTT. Translated: CASAGLGDTDTQYF.

This clone was found many times. J is TRBJ1-2 and V is TRBV9; possible D gene TRBD1, 5 bases. CDR1 SGDLS and CDR2 YYNGEE come from the germline V gene. The ends were cut back, 3 bases at V and 1 base at J, with 13 bases in the middle. The length of the CDR3 is 15 residues. CDR3 region: CASSAGGANNYGYTF. The CDR3 nucleotides read TGTGCCAGCAGCGCGGGGGGAGCGAATAACTATGGCTACACCTTC.

In its sample, this clone ranks as medium-sized. The chain joins TRBV3-1 to TRBJ2-7; D unclear. This CDR3 comprises 13 residues. V lost 0 bases and J lost 2, with 5 bases in between. CDR1 and CDR2 from the germline V gene are LGHDT and YNNKEL (reference sequence). CDR3 region: CASSQEDTYEQYF. CDR3 sequence (DNA): TGTGCCAGCAGCCAAGAAGATACCTACGAGCAGTACTTC.

This clone has a count of ten or more. The chain uses TRBV11-3 and TRBJ1-1; D is possibly TRBD1 (5 bases). Germline loops: CDR1 SGHNT, CDR2 YENEEA. Trimming took 6 bases from V and 2 from J, leaving 13 bases between them. The CDR3 runs to 14 residues. As DNA, the CDR3 is TGTGCCAGCAGTAAAGACAGCGCCAACACTGAAGCTTTCTTT. This sequence encodes CASSKDSANTEAFF.

The chain uses TRBV27 and TRBJ2-7; tentatively, D is TRBD1 or TRBD2 (5 bases each). Trimming stripped 5 bases from V and 3 bases from J, with 26 bases between. Germline lookup yields CDR1 MNHEY and CDR2 SMNVEV (reference sequence). CDR3 length: 18 residues. The CDR3 is CASSPYEQRRTKNYEQYF. The CDR3 coding sequence is TGTGCCAGCAGTCCTTACGAACAGCGGAGGACAAAAAACTACGAGCAGTACTTC.

Note on this clone: A read error may account for a junction end that differs from germline. This chain joins TRBV9 and TRBJ1-1; D not resolved. Germline V gene sequence: CDR1 SGDLS, CDR2 YYNGEE. The CDR3 length is 16 residues. CDR3 coding DNA: TGTGCCGGCAGCCCAAACTGGTGTTCCATGAACACTGAAGCTTTCTTT. It yields the protein CAGSPNWCSMNTEAFF.

There are many counts of this clone. The V and J genes are TRBV10-3 and TRBJ2-7; 12 positions agree with TRBD2. The CDR3 spans 17 residues. With V trimmed by 3 bases and J by 4 bases, 10 bases remained unmatched. Germline CDR1 is ENHRY and CDR2 is SYGVKD. The CDR3 here is CAISDMTSGGRSYEQYF. CDR3 coding DNA: TGTGCCATCAGTGATATGACTAGCGGGGGCCGAAGTTACGAGCAGTACTTC.

This clone was recorded many times. The gene calls are TRBV2 and TRBJ1-4; D gene unclear. The CDR3 consists of 13 residues. Germline V lookup: CDR1 SNHLY, CDR2 FYNNEI. V was cut by 2 bases and J by 8 bases, with 9 bases left in between. The chain's CDR3 is CASSEPRSEKLFF. DNA of the CDR3: TGTGCCAGCAGTGAACCCCGAAGCGAAAAACTGTTTTTT.

This clone appeared many times. The chain has TRBV11-2 and TRBJ2-7; TRBD2 agrees at 8 bases. Per the germline V gene, CDR1 is SGHAT and CDR2 is FQNNGV. V dropped 9 bases and J dropped 3; count of bases not matched to a gene: 7. This CDR3 spans 13 amino acids. The CDR3 sequence: CASAGTSVYEQYF. The DNA for the CDR3 is TGTGCCAGTGCCGGGACTAGTGTCTACGAGCAGTACTTC.

This clone has a count of ten or more. This chain joins TRBV20-1 and TRBJ2-3, with 9 bases aligning to TRBD2. CDR3 length equals 14 residues. Germline V gene data show CDR1 as DFQATT and CDR2 as SNEGSKA (reference sequence). V trimming: 4 bases; J trimming: 2 bases; junction bases outside the gene matches: 4. Here the CDR3 DNA reads TGCAGTGCTACAGGACTAGCGAACACAGATACGCAGTATTTT. This encodes CSATGLANTDTQYF.

This clone was observed at least ten times. The chain links TRBV27 to TRBJ2-1, with 7 bases fitting TRBD2. The CDR3 length is 15 residues. The germline gives CDR1 MNHEY, CDR2 SMNVEV (reference sequence). V lost 6 bases, J lost 9 bases, and 14 bases stayed unmatched. CDR3 in amino acids: CASRNRWGGGGEQFF. CDR3 nucleotides: TGTGCCAGCAGGAATCGGTGGGGGGGAGGCGGTGAGCAGTTCTTC.

This clone was counted many times. This chain links TRBV25-1 with TRBJ2-3; D is perhaps TRBD1 (6 bases). Trimming shortened V by 3 bases and J by 6 bases, and 13 bases separated the two germline ends. The CDR3 totals 14 residues. Germline CDR1 is MGHDK and CDR2 is SYGVNS. For the CDR3, the DNA is TGTGCCAGCAGTGACGGACAGCTCTGGGATACGCAGTATTTT. It translates to CASSDGQLWDTQYF.

This chain uses TRBV6-1 with TRBJ2-7; possible D gene TRBD2, 5 bases. Germline CDR1 and CDR2: MNHNS and SASEGT. Trimming cost V 7 bases and J 5 bases, with 18 bases left between them. The CDR3 length is 14 residues. CDR3 coding DNA: TGTGCCAGCAACCTGGGAGAGGGTTACCACGAGCAGTACTTC. It yields the protein CASNLGEGYHEQYF.

This clone was picked up a small number of times. A much larger clone lies a single base off, so this may be a read error. For the CDR3, the DNA is TGTGTCAGCCAACCAAATCGGGACAATGAGCAGTTCTTC. Translated, it gives CVSQPNRDNEQFF. The chain uses TRBV12-3 or TRBV12-4 and TRBJ2-1; D gene ambiguous. The CDR3 length is 13 residues.

The chain links TRBV9 to TRBJ2-2; D unclear. V lost 0 bases and J 9 bases, leaving 12 bases between the germline ends. CDR1 is SGDLS and CDR2 is YYNGEE in the germline V gene. The CDR3 has 14 amino acids. The CDR3 DNA follows: TGTGCCAGCAGCGTAGCCCCACCGAACCGGGAGCTGTTTTTT. It codes for CASSVAPPNRELFF.

This clone occurred many times. J is TRBJ1-6 and V is TRBV12-3 or TRBV12-4; TRBD1 might be the D (5 bases). V lost 3 bases to trimming and J lost 10 bases, with 19 bases between them. The CDR3 totals 16 residues. CDR3 DNA: TGTGCCAGCAGTTTTCGGTCAGGGCAAAGAAAATCACCCCTCCACTTT. This translates into CASSFRSGQRKSPLHF.

This clone has a handful of counts. V gene TRBV6-1 combines with J gene TRBJ1-2, with a possible D match to TRBD1 (5 bases). Germline-derived CDR1 and CDR2 are MNHNS and SASEGT. CDR3 size: 14 residues. The ends were cut back, 5 bases at V and 0 bases at J, with 10 bases in the middle. The DNA for the CDR3 is TGTGCCAGCAGTAACCGGGGACCTAACTATGGCTACACCTTC. This encodes CASSNRGPNYGYTF.

V is TRBV9 and J is TRBJ2-2; 11 positions match TRBD2. The CDR3 consists of 16 residues. Germline values: CDR1 SGDLS, CDR2 YYNGEE. With 4 bases clipped from V and 1 base from J, the junction kept 3 bases outside the gene matches. DNA for the CDR3: TGTGCCAGCAGCCAGACTAGCGGGAAGAACACCGGGGAGCTGTTTTTT. Its translation is CASSQTSGKNTGELFF.

CDR3 sequence (DNA): TGTGCCAGCAGCTTAGAGGCAGATACGCAGTATTTT. It translates to CASSLEADTQYF. The chain is built from TRBV7-2 and TRBJ2-3; D is undetermined. CDR3 length equals 12 residues. Germline V CDR1 and CDR2: SGHTA, FQGNSA. The V gene lost 1 base and the J gene lost 4 bases, with 3 bases spanning the gap.

This chain uses TRBV10-1 with TRBJ2-1; D call uncertain. The CDR3 runs to 15 residues. V was pared by 3 bases and J by 8 bases, with 17 bases between. CDR1 WNHNN and CDR2 SYGVQD come from the germline V gene (reference sequence). The CDR3 is CASSETSVSTDEQFF. The DNA for the CDR3 is TGCGCCAGCAGTGAAACCTCAGTGAGCACCGATGAGCAGTTCTTC.

Regarding this clone: At one end the junction does not follow the germline gene, possibly because of a read error. V and J are TRBV6-5 and TRBJ2-6; the D gene is possibly TRBD1 (6 bases). The CDR3 consists of 17 residues. CDR1 and CDR2 from the germline V gene are MNHEY and SVGAGI. The CDR3 spells CASIYALAYRVANVLTF. CDR3 in DNA: TGTGCCAGCATTTACGCCCTGGCGTACAGGGTGGCCAACGTCCTGACTTTC.

This clone was seen at least ten times. This chain connects TRBV2 to TRBJ1-1; TRBD1 is a possible D gene (5 bases). CDR1 and CDR2 from the germline V gene are SNHLY and FYNNEI. Trimming shortened V by 0 bases and J by 2 bases, and 16 bases separated the two germline ends. The CDR3 consists of 17 residues. The chain's CDR3 is CASSEAQHGDFNTEAFF. The CDR3 nucleotides are TGTGCCAGCAGTGAAGCGCAGCACGGGGACTTTAACACTGAAGCTTTCTTT.

On this clone: The conserved phenylalanine or tryptophan normally closing the CDR3 is absent here, so this likely arose from a read error. This sequence joins TRBV7-9 and TRBJ1-1; TRBD1 is a possible D gene (5 bases). Germline V CDR1 and CDR2: SEHNR, FQNEAQ (reference sequence). The CDR3 has 14 residues. V lost 5 bases, J lost 5 bases, and 15 bases lay in between. The chain's CDR3 is CASSLAGLITEAFS. The CDR3 DNA sequence: TGTGCCAGCAGCCTTGCAGGGTTGATTACTGAAGCTTTCTCT.

Ten or more counts support this clone. This sample includes further DNA sequences coding for the same CDR3. The J gene is TRBJ1-5, the V gene TRBV6-5; D ambiguous. The length of the CDR3 is 13 residues. Germline CDR1 is MNHEY and CDR2 is SVGAGI. V shed 3 bases and J shed 0 bases, with 3 bases lying between them. Here the CDR3 reads CASSYSSNQPQHF. The CDR3 nucleotides are TGTGCCAGCAGTTATAGTAGCAATCAGCCCCAGCATTTT.

This rearrangement joins TRBV6-1 to TRBJ2-1; possible D gene TRBD2, 7 bases. The ends were cut back, 7 bases at V and 8 bases at J, with 24 bases in the middle. This CDR3 is built from 16 residues. Per germline, CDR1 MNHNS and CDR2 SASEGT. The CDR3 sequence is CASKEARGGAVYEQFF. CDR3 DNA: TGTGCCAGCAAAGAGGCTAGAGGGGGGGCGGTATATGAGCAGTTCTTC.

This clone turned up a few times. The chain has TRBV28 and TRBJ1-3; the D is unclear. The CDR3 consists of 13 residues. Germline V gene data show CDR1 as MDHEN and CDR2 as SYDVKM. Trimming removed 3 bases at V and 0 bases at J, with 3 bases between. CDR3 nucleotide sequence: TGTGCCAGCAGTTTCGCCTCTGGAAACACCATATATTTT. It yields the protein CASSFASGNTIYF.

The rearrangement joins TRBV28 to TRBJ2-5; TRBD2 matches at 9 bases. The CDR3 is 17 amino acids. Germline values: CDR1 MDHEN, CDR2 SYDVKM. With V trimmed by 3 bases and J by 4 bases, 12 bases remained unmatched. The CDR3 nucleotides read TGTGCCAGCAGTTTGGGGCGGCTAGCGGGATGTGCAGAGACCCAGTACTTC. This gives the protein CASSLGRLAGCAETQYF.